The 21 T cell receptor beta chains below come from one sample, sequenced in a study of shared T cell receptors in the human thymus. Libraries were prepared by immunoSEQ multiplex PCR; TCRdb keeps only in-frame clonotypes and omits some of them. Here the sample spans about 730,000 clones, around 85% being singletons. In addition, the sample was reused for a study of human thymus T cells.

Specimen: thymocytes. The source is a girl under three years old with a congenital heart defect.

The CDR3 DNA follows: TGTGCCAGCAGGAGAGAGCGGGGGCGTAGCTATGGCTACACCTTC. Amino acids: CASRRERGRSYGYTF. This chain joins TRBV28 and TRBJ1-2, with a tentative D call TRBD1 (6 bases). The CDR3 covers 15 residues. V was clipped by 6 bases and J by 4 bases, with 18 bases between them. Per germline, CDR1 MDHEN and CDR2 SYDVKM.

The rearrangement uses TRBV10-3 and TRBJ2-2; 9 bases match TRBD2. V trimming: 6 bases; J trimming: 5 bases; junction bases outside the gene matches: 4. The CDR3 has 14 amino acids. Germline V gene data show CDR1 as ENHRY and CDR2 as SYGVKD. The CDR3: CAIRSSGETGELFF. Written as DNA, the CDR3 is TGTGCCATCAGGTCTAGCGGGGAAACCGGGGAGCTGTTTTTT.

The CDR3 sequence: CASSQPTSGSPLETQYF. The CDR3 DNA is TGCGCCAGCAGCCAACCGACTAGCGGGTCCCCCTTAGAGACCCAGTACTTC. The rearrangement links TRBV4-1 to TRBJ2-5; 10 bases map to TRBD2. The germline V gene encodes CDR1 MGHRA and CDR2 YSYEKL. V dropped 2 bases and J dropped 4; count of bases not matched to a gene: 10. The CDR3 loop spans 17 amino acids.

CDR3 region: CASSLEASVRAKNIQYF. For the CDR3, the DNA is TGCGCCAGCAGCTTGGAGGCTAGCGTTCGCGCCAAAAACATTCAGTACTTC. This chain links TRBV5-1 with TRBJ2-4, with D tentatively TRBD2 (6 bases). This CDR3 has 17 residues. The germline V gene has CDR1 SGHRS and CDR2 YFSETQ. V was trimmed by 0 bases and J by 1 base, leaving 14 bases between them.

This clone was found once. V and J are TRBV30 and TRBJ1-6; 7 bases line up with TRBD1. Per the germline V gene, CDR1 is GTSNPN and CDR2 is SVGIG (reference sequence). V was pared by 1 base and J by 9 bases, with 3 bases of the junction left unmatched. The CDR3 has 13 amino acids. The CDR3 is CAWSEGAISPLHF. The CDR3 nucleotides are TGTGCCTGGAGTGAGGGGGCGATTTCACCCCTCCACTTT.

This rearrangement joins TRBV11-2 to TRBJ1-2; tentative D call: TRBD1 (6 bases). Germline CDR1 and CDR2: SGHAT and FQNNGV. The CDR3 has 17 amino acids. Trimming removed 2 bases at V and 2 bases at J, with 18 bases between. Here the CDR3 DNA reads TGTGCCAGCAGCTTACAAGGGGGTAGGGGCAGGAACTATGGCTACACCTTC. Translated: CASSLQGGRGRNYGYTF.

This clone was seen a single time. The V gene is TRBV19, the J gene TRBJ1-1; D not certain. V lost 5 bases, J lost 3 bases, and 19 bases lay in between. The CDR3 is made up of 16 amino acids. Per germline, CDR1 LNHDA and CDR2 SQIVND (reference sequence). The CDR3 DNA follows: TGTGCCAGTAGTCCGCGGCCGAGGGCGGCAGACACTGAAGCTTTCTTT. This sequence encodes CASSPRPRAADTEAFF.

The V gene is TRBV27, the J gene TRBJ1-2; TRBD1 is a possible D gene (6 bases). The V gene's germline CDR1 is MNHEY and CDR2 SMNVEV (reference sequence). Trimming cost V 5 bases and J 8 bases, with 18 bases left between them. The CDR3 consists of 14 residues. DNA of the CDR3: TGTGCCAGCAGTATCAACGACAGGAGCGGAGGCTACACCTTC. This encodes CASSINDRSGGYTF.

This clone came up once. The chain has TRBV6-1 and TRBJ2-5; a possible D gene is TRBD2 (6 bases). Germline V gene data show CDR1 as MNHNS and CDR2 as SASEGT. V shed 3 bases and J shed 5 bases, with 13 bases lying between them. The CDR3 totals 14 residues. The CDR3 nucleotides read TGTGCCAGCAGTGAGGTGGACCGGGGGGAGACCCAGTACTTC. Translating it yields CASSEVDRGETQYF.

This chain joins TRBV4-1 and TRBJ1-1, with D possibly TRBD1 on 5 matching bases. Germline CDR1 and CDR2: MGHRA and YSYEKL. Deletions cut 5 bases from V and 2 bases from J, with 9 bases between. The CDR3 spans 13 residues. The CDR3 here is CASSKTGNTEAFF. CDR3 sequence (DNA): TGCGCCAGCAGCAAAACAGGAAACACTGAAGCTTTCTTT.

The CDR3 DNA sequence: TGTGCCAGCAGTGCATTCCGTGGAGGTAATTATGGCTACACCTTC. Translation: CASSAFRGGNYGYTF. The gene calls are TRBV6-5 and TRBJ1-2; D unclear. The germline gives CDR1 MNHEY, CDR2 SVGAGI. The CDR3 totals 15 residues. Trimming removed 5 bases at V and 5 bases at J, with 18 bases between.

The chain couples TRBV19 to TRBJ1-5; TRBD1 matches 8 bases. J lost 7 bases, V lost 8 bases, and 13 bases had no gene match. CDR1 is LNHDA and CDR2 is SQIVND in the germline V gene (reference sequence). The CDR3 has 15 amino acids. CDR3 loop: CASLGTGDRGQPQHF. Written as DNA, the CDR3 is TGTGCCAGTCTTGGGACAGGAGATAGAGGCCAGCCCCAGCATTTT. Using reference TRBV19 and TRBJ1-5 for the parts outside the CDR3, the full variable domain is DGGITQSPKYLFRKEGQNVTLSCEQNLNHDAMYWYRQDPGQGLRLIYYSQIVNDFQKGDIAEGYSVSREKKESFPLTVTSAQKNPTAFYLCASLGTGDRGQPQHFGDGTRLSIL.

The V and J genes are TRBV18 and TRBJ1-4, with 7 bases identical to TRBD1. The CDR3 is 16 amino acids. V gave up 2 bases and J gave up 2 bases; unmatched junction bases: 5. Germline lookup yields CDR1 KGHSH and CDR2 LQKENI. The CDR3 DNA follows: TGTGCCAGCTCACCAAGAGGGGGCGGTACTAATGAAAAACTGTTTTTT. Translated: CASSPRGGGTNEKLFF.

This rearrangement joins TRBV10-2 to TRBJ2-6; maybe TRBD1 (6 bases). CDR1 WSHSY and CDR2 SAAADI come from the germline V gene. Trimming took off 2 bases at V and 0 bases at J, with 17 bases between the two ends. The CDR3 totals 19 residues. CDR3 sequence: CASSEAGTSPPSGANVLTF. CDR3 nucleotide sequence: TGCGCCAGCAGTGAGGCTGGGACATCTCCTCCCTCTGGGGCCAACGTCCTGACTTTC.

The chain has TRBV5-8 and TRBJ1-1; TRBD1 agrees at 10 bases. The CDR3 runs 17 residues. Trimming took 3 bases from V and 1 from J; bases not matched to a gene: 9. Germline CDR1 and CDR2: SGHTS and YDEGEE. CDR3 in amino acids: CASSSRDRGRGNTEAFF. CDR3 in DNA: TGTGCCAGCAGCTCCCGGGACAGGGGACGGGGGAACACTGAAGCTTTCTTT.

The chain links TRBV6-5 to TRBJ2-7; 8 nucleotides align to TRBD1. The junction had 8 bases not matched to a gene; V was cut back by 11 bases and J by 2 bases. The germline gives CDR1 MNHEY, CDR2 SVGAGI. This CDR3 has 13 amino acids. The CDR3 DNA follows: TGTGCCGACACAGGGGGAATTACCTACGAGCAGTACTTC. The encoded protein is CADTGGITYEQYF.

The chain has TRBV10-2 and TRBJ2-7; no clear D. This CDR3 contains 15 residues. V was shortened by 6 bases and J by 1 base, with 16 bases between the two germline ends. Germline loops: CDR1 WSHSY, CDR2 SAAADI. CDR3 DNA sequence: TGCGCCAGCAGGACCCTGTCCGGAGCTTCCTACGAGCAGTACTTC. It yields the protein CASRTLSGASYEQYF.

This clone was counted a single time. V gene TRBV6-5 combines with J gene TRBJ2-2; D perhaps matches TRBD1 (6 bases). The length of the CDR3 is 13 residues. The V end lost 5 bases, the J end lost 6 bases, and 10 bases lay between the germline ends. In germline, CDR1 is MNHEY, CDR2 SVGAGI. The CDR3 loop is CASSAQGAGELFF. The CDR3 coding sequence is TGTGCCAGCAGTGCACAGGGCGCCGGGGAGCTGTTTTTT.

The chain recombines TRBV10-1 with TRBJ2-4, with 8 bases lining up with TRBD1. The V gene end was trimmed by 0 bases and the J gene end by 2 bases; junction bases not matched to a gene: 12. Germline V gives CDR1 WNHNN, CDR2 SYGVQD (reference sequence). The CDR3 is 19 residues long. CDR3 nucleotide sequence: TGCGCCAGCAGTGAGTCCCGGGACAGGTTCAACCTGACCAAAAACATTCAGTACTTC. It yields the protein CASSESRDRFNLTKNIQYF.

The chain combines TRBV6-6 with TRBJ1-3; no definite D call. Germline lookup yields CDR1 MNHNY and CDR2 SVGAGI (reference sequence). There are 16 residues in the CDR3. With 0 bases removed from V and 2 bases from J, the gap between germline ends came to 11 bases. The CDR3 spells CASSYSPDEAGNTIYF. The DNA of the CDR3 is TGTGCCAGCAGTTACTCCCCCGATGAGGCTGGAAACACCATATATTTT.

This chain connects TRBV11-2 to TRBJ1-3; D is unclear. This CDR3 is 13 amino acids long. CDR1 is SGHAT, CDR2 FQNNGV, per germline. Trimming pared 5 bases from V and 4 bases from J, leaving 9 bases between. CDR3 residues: CASSPYSGNTIYF. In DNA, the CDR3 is TGTGCCAGCAGCCCTTACTCCGGAAACACCATATATTTT. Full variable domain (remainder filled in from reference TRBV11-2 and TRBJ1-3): EAGVAQSPRYKIIEKRQSVAFWCNPISGHATLYWYQQILGQGPKLLIQFQNNGVVDDSQLPKDRFSAERLKGVDSTLKIQPAKLEDSAVYLCASSPYSGNTIYFGEGSWLTVV.